The clone carrying this TCR beta chain was counted only a few times. Germline CDR1 and CDR2: MNHEY and SMNVEV (reference sequence). V lost 2 bases, J lost 1 base, and 12 bases lay in between. The CDR3 sequence is 15 residues long. This entry belongs to a study of T cells of healthy individuals. TCRdb called the 5' RACE reads again in MiXCR, with one record for every CDR3 protein. The sample shows about 82,000 distinct CDR3 sequences, approximately 4.7% of them seen only once. The sequence was obtained from a female donor in good health. J is TRBJ2-7 and V is TRBV27; tentative D call: TRBD1 (6 bases). The CDR3 protein is CASSLLDRISYEQYF. For the CDR3, the DNA is TGTGCCAGCAGTTTACTTGACAGGATTTCCTACGAGCAGTACTTC.